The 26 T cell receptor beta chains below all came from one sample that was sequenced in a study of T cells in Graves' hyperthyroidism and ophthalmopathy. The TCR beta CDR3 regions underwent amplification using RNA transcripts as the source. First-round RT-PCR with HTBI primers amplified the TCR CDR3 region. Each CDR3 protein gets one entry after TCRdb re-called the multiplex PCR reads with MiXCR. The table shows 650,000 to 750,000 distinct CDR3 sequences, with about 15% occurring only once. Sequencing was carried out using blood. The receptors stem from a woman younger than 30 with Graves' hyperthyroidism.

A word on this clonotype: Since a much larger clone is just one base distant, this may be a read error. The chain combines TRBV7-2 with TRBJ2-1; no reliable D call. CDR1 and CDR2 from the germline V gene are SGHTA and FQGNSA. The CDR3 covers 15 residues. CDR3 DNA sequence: TGTGCCAGCAGTTTATCCCTGACGGAATGGAATGAGCAGCTCTTC. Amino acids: CASSLSLTEWNEQLF.

CDR3 in DNA: TGTGCCAGCAGTCGGGGGAGGAAAGAGACCCAGTACTTC. It is translated as CASSRGRKETQYF. V usage is TRBV6-1 and J usage is TRBJ2-5; D may be TRBD2 (6 bases). V lost 5 bases and J 3 bases, leaving 10 bases between the germline ends. Germline V lookup: CDR1 MNHNS, CDR2 SASEGT. The CDR3 runs 13 residues.

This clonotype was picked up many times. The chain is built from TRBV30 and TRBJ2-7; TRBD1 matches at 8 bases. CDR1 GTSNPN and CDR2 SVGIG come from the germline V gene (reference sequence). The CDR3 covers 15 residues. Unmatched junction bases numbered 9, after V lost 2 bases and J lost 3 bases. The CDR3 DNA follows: TGTGCCTGGAGTACACGACAGGGGCCCTACTACGAGCAGTACTTC. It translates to CAWSTRQGPYYEQYF.

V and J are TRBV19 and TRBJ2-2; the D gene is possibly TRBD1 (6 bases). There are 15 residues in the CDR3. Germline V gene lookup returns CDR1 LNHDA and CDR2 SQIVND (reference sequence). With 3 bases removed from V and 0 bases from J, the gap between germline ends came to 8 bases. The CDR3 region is CASSMNRANTGELFF. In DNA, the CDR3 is TGTGCCAGTAGTATGAACAGGGCGAACACCGGGGAGCTGTTTTTT.

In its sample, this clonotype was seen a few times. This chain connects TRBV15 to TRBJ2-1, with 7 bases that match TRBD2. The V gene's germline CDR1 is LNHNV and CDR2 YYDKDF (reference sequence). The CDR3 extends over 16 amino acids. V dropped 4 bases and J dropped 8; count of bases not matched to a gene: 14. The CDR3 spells CATSTRGRALIDEQFF. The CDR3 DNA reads TGTGCCACCAGCACTCGGGGGAGGGCCCTTATCGATGAGCAGTTCTTC.

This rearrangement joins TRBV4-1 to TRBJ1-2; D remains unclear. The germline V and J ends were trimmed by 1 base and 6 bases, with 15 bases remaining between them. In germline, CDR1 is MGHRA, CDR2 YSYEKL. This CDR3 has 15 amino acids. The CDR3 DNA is TGCGCCAGCAGCCAAGGAGTTCGGCAAGTCGATGGCTACACCTTC. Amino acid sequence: CASSQGVRQVDGYTF.

CDR3 DNA: TGTGCCAGTAGTATTCAGGGTTATAGCAATCAGCCCCAGCATTTT. It encodes CASSIQGYSNQPQHF. J is TRBJ1-5 and V is TRBV19, with a weak D call TRBD1 (5 bases). The CDR3 extends over 15 amino acids. The germline V and J ends were trimmed by 3 bases and 0 bases, with 9 bases remaining between them. The V gene's germline CDR1 is LNHDA and CDR2 SQIVND (reference sequence).

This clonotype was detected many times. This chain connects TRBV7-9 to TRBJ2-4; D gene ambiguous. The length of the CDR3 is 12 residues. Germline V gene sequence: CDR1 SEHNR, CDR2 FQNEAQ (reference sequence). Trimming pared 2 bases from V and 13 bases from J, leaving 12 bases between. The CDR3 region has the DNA TGTGCCAGCAGCTTAACGGTGTCTCCACAGTACTTC. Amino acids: CASSLTVSPQYF. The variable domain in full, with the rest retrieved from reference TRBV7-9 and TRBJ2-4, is DTGVSQNPRHKITKRGQNVTFRCDPISEHNRLYWYRQTLGQGPEFLTYFQNEAQLEKSRLLSDRFSAERPKGSFSTLEIQRTEQGDSAMYLCASSLTVSPQYFGAGTRLSVL.

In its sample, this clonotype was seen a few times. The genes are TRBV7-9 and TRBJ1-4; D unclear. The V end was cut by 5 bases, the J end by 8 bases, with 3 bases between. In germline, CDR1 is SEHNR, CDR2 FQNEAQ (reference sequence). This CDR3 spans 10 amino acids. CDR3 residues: CASSGEKLFF. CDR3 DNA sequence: TGTGCCAGCAGCGGGGAAAAACTGTTTTTT.

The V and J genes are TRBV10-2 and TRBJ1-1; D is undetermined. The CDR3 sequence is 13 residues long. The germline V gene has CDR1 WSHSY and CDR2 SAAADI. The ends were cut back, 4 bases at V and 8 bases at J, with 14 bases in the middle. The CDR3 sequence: CASSASIAGEAFF. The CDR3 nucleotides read TGCGCCAGCAGTGCTTCCATTGCGGGGGAAGCTTTCTTT.

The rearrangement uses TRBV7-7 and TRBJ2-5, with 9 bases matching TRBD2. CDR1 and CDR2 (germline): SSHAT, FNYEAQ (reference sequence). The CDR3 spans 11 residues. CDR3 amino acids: CAIAGAVAQYF. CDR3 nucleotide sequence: TGTGCGATAGCGGGAGCAGTCGCCCAGTACTTC.

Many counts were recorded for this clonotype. CDR3 in amino acids: CASSLSSFSYEQYF. The CDR3 nucleotides read TGTGCCAGCAGCTTGAGCAGTTTCTCCTACGAGCAGTACTTC. The genes are TRBV11-3 and TRBJ2-7; D is ambiguous. Trimming pared 3 bases from V and 0 bases from J, leaving 9 bases between. The CDR3 totals 14 residues. Germline lookup yields CDR1 SGHNT and CDR2 YENEEA.

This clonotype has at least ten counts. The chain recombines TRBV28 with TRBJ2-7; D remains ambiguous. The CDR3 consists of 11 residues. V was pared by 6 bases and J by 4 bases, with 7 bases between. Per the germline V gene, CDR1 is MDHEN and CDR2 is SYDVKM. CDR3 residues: CASSGAYEQYF. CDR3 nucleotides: TGTGCCAGCAGCGGTGCGTACGAGCAGTACTTC.

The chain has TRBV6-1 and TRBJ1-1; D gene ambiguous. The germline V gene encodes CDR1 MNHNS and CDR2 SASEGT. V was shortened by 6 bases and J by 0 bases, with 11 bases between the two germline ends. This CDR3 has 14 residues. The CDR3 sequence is CASRRESMNTEAFF. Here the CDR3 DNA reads TGTGCCAGCAGACGGGAGTCCATGAACACTGAAGCTTTCTTT.

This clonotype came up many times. The CDR3 loop reads CASSRDTANTEAFF. CDR3 sequence (DNA): TGTGCCAGCAGCCGGGACACAGCAAACACTGAAGCTTTCTTT. The V and J genes are TRBV11-3 and TRBJ1-1; TRBD1 is a possible D gene (6 bases). From germline, CDR1 is SGHNT and CDR2 YENEEA. CDR3 size: 14 residues. Trimming removed 5 bases at V and 2 bases at J, with 12 bases between.

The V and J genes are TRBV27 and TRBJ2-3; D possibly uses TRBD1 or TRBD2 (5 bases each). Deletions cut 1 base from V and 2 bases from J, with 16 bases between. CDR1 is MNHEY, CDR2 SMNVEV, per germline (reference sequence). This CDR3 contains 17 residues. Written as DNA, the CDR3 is TGTGCCAGCAGTTTATGGGACCATAGGGGCCCCACAGATACGCAGTATTTT. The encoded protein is CASSLWDHRGPTDTQYF.

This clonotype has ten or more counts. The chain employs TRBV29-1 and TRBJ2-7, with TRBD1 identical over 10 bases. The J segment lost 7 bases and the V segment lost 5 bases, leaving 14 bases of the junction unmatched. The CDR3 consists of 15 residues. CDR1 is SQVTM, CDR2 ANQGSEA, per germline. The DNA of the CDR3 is TGCAGCGTTTCGGGTAGGGACAGGGGTGTGGGAGAGCAGTACTTC. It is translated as CSVSGRDRGVGEQYF.

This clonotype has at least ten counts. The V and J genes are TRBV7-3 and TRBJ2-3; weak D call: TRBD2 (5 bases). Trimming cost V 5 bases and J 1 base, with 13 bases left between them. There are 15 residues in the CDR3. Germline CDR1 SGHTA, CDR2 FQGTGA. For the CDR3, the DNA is TGTGCCAGCAGCAGGAAGGAGGCGGGCACAGATACGCAGTATTTT. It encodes CASSRKEAGTDTQYF.

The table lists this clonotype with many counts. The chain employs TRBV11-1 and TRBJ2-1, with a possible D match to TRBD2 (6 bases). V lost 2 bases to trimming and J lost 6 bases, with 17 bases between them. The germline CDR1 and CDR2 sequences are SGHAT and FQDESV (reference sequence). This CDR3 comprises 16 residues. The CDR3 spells CASSLNSASVGNEQFF. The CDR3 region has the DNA TGTGCCAGCAGCTTAAACTCGGCTAGCGTCGGCAATGAGCAGTTCTTC.

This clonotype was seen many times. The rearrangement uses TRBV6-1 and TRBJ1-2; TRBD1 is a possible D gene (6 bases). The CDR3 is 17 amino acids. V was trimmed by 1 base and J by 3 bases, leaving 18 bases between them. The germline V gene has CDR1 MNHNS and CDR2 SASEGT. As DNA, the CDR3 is TGTGCCAGCAGTGAAGGAACAGGGCAGGGGAGGGACTATGGCTACACCTTC. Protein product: CASSEGTGQGRDYGYTF.

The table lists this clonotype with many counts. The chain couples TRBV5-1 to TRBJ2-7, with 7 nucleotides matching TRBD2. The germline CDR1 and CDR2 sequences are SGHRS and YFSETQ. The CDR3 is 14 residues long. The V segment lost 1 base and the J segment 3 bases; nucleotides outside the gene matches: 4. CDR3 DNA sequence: TGCGCCAGCAGCTTGTCTGGGAGGGACTACGAGCAGTACTTC. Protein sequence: CASSLSGRDYEQYF.

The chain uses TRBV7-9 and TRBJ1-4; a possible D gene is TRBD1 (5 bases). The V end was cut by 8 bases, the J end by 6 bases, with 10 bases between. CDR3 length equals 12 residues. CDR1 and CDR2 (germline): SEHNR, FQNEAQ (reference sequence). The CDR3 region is CASGGGYEKLFF. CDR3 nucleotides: TGTGCCAGCGGCGGGGGGTATGAAAAACTGTTTTTT.

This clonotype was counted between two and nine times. The CDR3 is CASSWTSSTGELFF. The CDR3 DNA sequence: TGTGCCAGCAGTTGGACATCTTCCACCGGGGAGCTGTTTTTT. The rearrangement joins TRBV6-4 to TRBJ2-2; tentative D call: TRBD1 (5 bases). The CDR3 totals 14 residues. The V gene's germline CDR1 is MRHNA and CDR2 SNTAGT. The V end was cut by 5 bases, the J end by 4 bases, with 11 bases between.

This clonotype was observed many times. As DNA, the CDR3 is TGTGCCAGCAGCGGGGACACCGGGGAGCTGTTTTTT. Amino acid sequence: CASSGDTGELFF. This chain connects TRBV2 to TRBJ2-2, with a weak D call TRBD2 (5 bases). The CDR3 has 12 residues. Trimming took 6 bases from V and 3 from J, leaving 5 bases between them. Germline V gene data show CDR1 as SNHLY and CDR2 as FYNNEI.

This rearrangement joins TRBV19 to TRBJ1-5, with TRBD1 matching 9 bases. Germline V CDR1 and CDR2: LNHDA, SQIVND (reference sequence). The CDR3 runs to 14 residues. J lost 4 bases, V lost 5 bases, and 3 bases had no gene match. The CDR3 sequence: CASSGTGPNQPQHF. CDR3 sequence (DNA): TGTGCCAGTAGTGGGACAGGGCCGAATCAGCCCCAGCATTTT.

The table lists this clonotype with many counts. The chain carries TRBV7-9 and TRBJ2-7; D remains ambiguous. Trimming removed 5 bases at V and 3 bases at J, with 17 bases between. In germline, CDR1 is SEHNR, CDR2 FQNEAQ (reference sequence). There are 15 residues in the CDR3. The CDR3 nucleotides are TGTGCCAGCAGCGCCTCGTCAGCACAAGTCTACGAGCAGTACTTC. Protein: CASSASSAQVYEQYF.